This entry is about one T cell receptor (beta chain). Antigen: not known. These data originate in a study of lymphopenia after photon versus proton radiotherapy. Some clones are missing from TCRdb's copy, which holds only in-frame ones; the method was immunoSEQ multiplex PCR. Of about 49,000 clones listed, around 88% are singletons. The length of the CDR3 is 15 residues. From germline, CDR1 is MNHEY and CDR2 SMNVEV (reference sequence). Trimming took off 5 bases at V and 5 bases at J, with 15 bases between the two ends. The study's findings and limits: Oligoclonal CD8+ Temra expansion after nadir drove photon patients' diversity drop. Only patients who died were analyzed for survival; proton advantage is unproven. Larger post-nadir TCR diversity loss correlated inversely with survival in deceased patients. Relative stability marked proton patients; photon patients lost diversity and naive cells.

This clonotype originated in a middle-aged man with gastric cancer. Source: peripheral blood, taken from a patient treated with photon-based radiotherapy. V usage is TRBV27 and J usage is TRBJ2-2; possible D gene TRBD1, 6 bases. In nucleotides, the CDR3 is TGTGCCAGCAGTACCGGAAGGACAGTAACCGGGGAGCTGTTTTTT. This encodes CASSTGRTVTGELFF.